Below, 21 T cell receptor beta chains from the same sample are listed, as sequenced in a study of identical twins. TCRdb reanalysed the 5' RACE reads using MiXCR and keeps one entry per CDR3 protein. The data hold about 890,000 distinct CDR3 sequences, with roughly an eighth observed a single time. These same data were also listed under a study on yellow fever vaccine responses in identical twins.

Material: PBMCs. The receptors here all came from a young woman in good health.

Comment on this clonotype: The CDR3 carries no conserved terminal phenylalanine or tryptophan, so it likely arises from a read error. It is unclear where the CDR3 begins or ends on the DNA, so no DNA is shown, and the CDR3 is as TCRdb lists it. The chain is built from TRBV28 and TRBJ2-1; TRBD1 is taken as the D call from the table, unchecked against the DNA. Germline values: CDR1 MDHEN, CDR2 SYDVKM. The CDR3 totals 11 residues, both ends included. The CDR3 spells CASSSTGFPSL.

At least ten counts were recorded for this clonotype. DNA for the CDR3: TGCGCCAGCAGCGGAATCAATGAGCAGTTCTTC. Translated: CASSGINEQFF. This chain joins TRBV5-1 and TRBJ2-1, with D uncertain. V gave up 4 bases and J gave up 6 bases, with 5 bases separating them. CDR3 length equals 11 residues. Per the germline V gene, CDR1 is SGHRS and CDR2 is YFSETQ. Based on the CDR3 plus reference TRBV5-1 and TRBJ2-1, the full variable domain is KAGVTQTPRYLIKTRGQQVTLSCSPISGHRSVSWYQQTPGQGLQFLFEYFSETQRNKGNFPGRFSGRQFSNSRSEMNVSTLELGDSALYLCASSGINEQFFGPGTRLTVL.

This clonotype appeared a few times. The CDR3 region has the DNA TGTGCCAGCAGTTACCCGCGGAATGATGAGCAGTTCTTC. Translating gives CASSYPRNDEQFF. The chain has TRBV6-6 and TRBJ2-1; D is uncertain. The CDR3 length is 13 residues. Germline-derived CDR1 and CDR2 are MNHNY and SVGAGI (reference sequence). Trimming left V 2 bases short and J 8 bases short, with 10 bases between.

A few counts support this clonotype. V is TRBV15 and J is TRBJ2-1, with 11 bases that match TRBD2. The CDR3 is 15 residues long. Trimming cost V 0 bases and J 8 bases; bases outside gene matches: 3. CDR1 LNHNV and CDR2 YYDKDF come from the germline V gene (reference sequence). The CDR3 DNA reads TGTGCCACCAGCAGAGAAGGTAGCGGGAGGGATGAGCAGTTCTTC. Its translation is CATSREGSGRDEQFF.

This clonotype was recorded at least ten times. The chain recombines TRBV12-3 or TRBV12-4 with TRBJ2-1; 9 bases match TRBD2. The CDR3 has 15 residues. J lost 5 bases, V lost 6 bases, and 8 bases had no gene match. The CDR3 bases are TGTGCCAGCAGGGGAAATAGCGGGGGAAACAATGAGCAGTTCTTC. Protein product: CASRGNSGGNNEQFF.

This chain links TRBV6-1 with TRBJ2-7, with D possibly called TRBD1 or TRBD2 (5 bases each). The CDR3 runs 15 residues. Trimming shortened V by 5 bases and J by 3 bases, and 17 bases separated the two germline ends. Germline V gene data show CDR1 as MNHNS and CDR2 as SASEGT. The CDR3 nucleotides are TGTGCCAGCAGTCGAACCGGGACGGATAACTACGAGCAGTACTTC. Residues: CASSRTGTDNYEQYF.

This clonotype was seen a few times. The chain uses TRBV15 and TRBJ2-2, with a possible D match to TRBD1 (5 bases). The V gene lost 5 bases and the J gene lost 6 bases, with 16 bases spanning the gap. Germline V gene lookup returns CDR1 LNHNV and CDR2 YYDKDF (reference sequence). This CDR3 has 15 amino acids. CDR3 coding DNA: TGTGCCACCAGCCGCAACGTCAGGGCCCCCGGGGAGCTGTTTTTT. Translated: CATSRNVRAPGELFF.

This clonotype has a handful of counts. The chain links TRBV4-1 to TRBJ2-3, with TRBD2 matching 8 bases. The germline V gene has CDR1 MGHRA and CDR2 YSYEKL. V shed 1 base, J shed 4 bases, and the junction held 7 bases outside the gene matches. The CDR3 consists of 16 residues. CDR3 DNA: TGCGCCAGCAGCCAAGTTGACGGGAGGGCCGCAGATACGCAGTATTTT. Its translation: CASSQVDGRAADTQYF.

In its sample, this clonotype was seen a few times. This chain joins TRBV20-1 and TRBJ2-7; 8 bases fit TRBD2. The length of the CDR3 is 16 residues. Germline CDR1 reads DFQATT; CDR2 reads SNEGSKA (reference sequence). V was pared by 3 bases and J by 2 bases, with 12 bases of the junction left unmatched. CDR3 sequence reads: CSARYLAGQAAYEQYF. CDR3 bases: TGCAGTGCTAGGTATCTAGCGGGCCAAGCTGCCTACGAGCAGTACTTC.

The chain carries TRBV28 and TRBJ2-1, with 8 nucleotides matching TRBD1. The CDR3 runs 18 residues. Germline V gives CDR1 MDHEN, CDR2 SYDVKM. V trimming: 0 bases; J trimming: 5 bases; junction bases outside the gene matches: 12. Here the CDR3 reads CASSLWGRGQVKDNEQFF. The CDR3 coding sequence is TGTGCCAGCAGTTTATGGGGCAGGGGGCAAGTTAAAGACAATGAGCAGTTCTTC.

The chain carries TRBV11-2 and TRBJ2-1; 8 nucleotides align to TRBD2. J was trimmed by 6 bases and V by 6 bases; bases with no gene match: 7. CDR3 length: 14 amino acids. Germline CDR1 SGHAT, CDR2 FQNNGV. This CDR3 reads CASRNPGLGNEQFF. Written as DNA, the CDR3 is TGTGCCAGCAGAAACCCGGGACTAGGCAATGAGCAGTTCTTC.

This clonotype was seen only a few times. The chain is built from TRBV28 and TRBJ2-3, with unresolved D. This CDR3 comprises 15 residues. Germline CDR1 is MDHEN and CDR2 is SYDVKM. Trimming pared 3 bases from V and 1 base from J, leaving 11 bases between. As DNA, the CDR3 is TGTGCCAGCAGTTTTGAAGGACCCCGCACAGATACGCAGTATTTT. Its translation is CASSFEGPRTDTQYF. Full variable domain (missing parts from reference TRBV28 and TRBJ2-3): DVKVTQSSRYLVKRTGEKVFLECVQDMDHENMFWYRQDPGLGLRLIYFSYDVKMKEKGDIPEGYSVSREKKERFSLILESASTNQTSMYLCASSFEGPRTDTQYFGPGTRLTVL.

This clonotype occurred a few times. The J gene is TRBJ2-1, the V gene TRBV29-1; TRBD1 might be the D (6 bases). The V gene's germline CDR1 is SQVTM and CDR2 ANQGSEA. The ends were cut back, 7 bases at V and 5 bases at J, with 9 bases in the middle. The CDR3 runs 11 residues. CDR3 sequence: CSDRANNEQFF. The CDR3 DNA is TGCAGCGACAGGGCAAACAATGAGCAGTTCTTC.

The chain carries TRBV20-1 and TRBJ2-1; 10 bases map to TRBD2. This CDR3 is 20 amino acids long. Germline V gives CDR1 DFQATT, CDR2 SNEGSKA (reference sequence). The V segment lost 0 bases and the J segment 1 base; nucleotides outside the gene matches: 15. CDR3 residues: CSARDWKASGSLASYNEQFF. The CDR3 nucleotides read TGCAGTGCTAGAGATTGGAAGGCTAGCGGGAGTCTAGCGTCCTACAATGAGCAGTTCTTC.

A few counts support this clonotype. The chain couples TRBV7-9 to TRBJ1-1; D gene uncertain. Germline assignment: CDR1 SEHNR and CDR2 FQNEAQ (reference sequence). Trimming shortened V by 5 bases and J by 4 bases, and 14 bases separated the two germline ends. The CDR3 contains 14 residues. This CDR3 is CASSPPGFGTEAFF. The DNA of the CDR3 is TGTGCCAGCAGCCCCCCCGGTTTTGGCACTGAAGCTTTCTTT.

This clonotype has a handful of counts. The chain is built from TRBV12-3 or TRBV12-4 and TRBJ2-5; 9 nucleotides match TRBD2. V was clipped by 7 bases and J by 2 bases; unmatched bases: 14. This CDR3 comprises 17 residues. The CDR3: CASTPGWLAGKQETQYF. In DNA, the CDR3 is TGTGCCAGCACCCCGGGGTGGCTAGCGGGGAAGCAAGAGACCCAGTACTTC.

As to this clonotype: No DNA is shown, since the ends of the CDR3 on it are uncertain; the CDR3 is the one TCRdb lists. The rearrangement links TRBV23-1 to TRBJ2-2. TRBV23-1 is marked as an open reading frame, function uncertain. The CDR3 spans 18 amino acids, including both terminal residues. The CDR3: CASSLWAANRRSPGSCFF.

The chain has TRBV5-5 and TRBJ2-2; D possibly corresponds to TRBD1 (6 bases). CDR3 length: 16 amino acids. CDR1 is SGHKS, CDR2 YYEKEE, per germline (reference sequence). V dropped 4 bases and J dropped 0 bases, with 13 bases sitting between them. The CDR3 bases are TGTGCCAGCAGCCGACCACAGGGACCGAACACCGGGGAGCTGTTTTTT. Translation gives CASSRPQGPNTGELFF. The full variable domain, its missing parts supplied by reference TRBV5-5 and TRBJ2-2, is DAGVTQSPTHLIKTRGQQVTLRCSPISGHKSVSWYQQVLGQGPQFIFQYYEKEERGRGNFPDRFSARQFPNYSSELNVNALLLGDSALYLCASSRPQGPNTGELFFGEGSRLTVL.

This clonotype was seen a few times. This chain connects TRBV12-3 or TRBV12-4 to TRBJ2-5, with D possibly called TRBD1 or TRBD2 (5 bases each). V shed 6 bases and J shed 0 bases, with 11 bases lying between them. The CDR3 is made up of 14 amino acids. CDR3 sequence (DNA): TGTGCCAGCAGCCCGGGACCAAACCAAGAGACCCAGTACTTC. This encodes CASSPGPNQETQYF.

This clonotype has a count of ten or more. The chain links TRBV25-1 to TRBJ2-3, with D perhaps assigned TRBD1 or TRBD2 (5 bases each). CDR1 MGHDK and CDR2 SYGVNS come from the germline V gene. The V and J ends lost 2 bases and 6 bases respectively, with 18 bases between them. The CDR3 spans 16 residues. The CDR3 sequence is CASSEDLDWGPDTQYF. CDR3 nucleotides: TGTGCCAGCAGTGAAGACCTGGACTGGGGCCCCGATACGCAGTATTTT. Drawing the rest from reference TRBV25-1 and TRBJ2-3, the complete variable domain is EADIYQTPRYLVIGTGKKITLECSQTMGHDKMYWYQQDPGMELHLIHYSYGVNSTEKGDLSSESTVSRIRTEHFPLTLESARPSHTSQYLCASSEDLDWGPDTQYFGPGTRLTVL.

This clonotype has only a few counts. The V gene is TRBV5-1, the J gene TRBJ2-5; D gene unclear. V shed 2 bases and J shed 2 bases, with 10 bases lying between them. The CDR3 has 14 residues. Germline V CDR1 and CDR2: SGHRS, YFSETQ. CDR3 in amino acids: CASSFGSVQETQYF. CDR3 DNA sequence: TGCGCCAGCAGCTTCGGGTCGGTTCAAGAGACCCAGTACTTC.